A single sample is the source of the 14 T cell receptor beta chains below, sequenced in a study of cytomegalovirus exposure and HLA in healthy donors. A multiplex PCR was run with 60 Vbeta primers and 13 Jbeta primers. Some clones are missing from TCRdb's copy, which holds only in-frame ones; the method was immunoSEQ multiplex PCR. The table lists around 190,000 clones. The specimen sequenced was PBMCs. All receptors come from a woman aged 25-40 years in good health and CMV-seropositive.

The gene calls are TRBV4-3 and TRBJ2-1; 9 positions match TRBD2. Unmatched junction bases numbered 14, after V lost 4 bases and J lost 7 bases. Germline V CDR1 and CDR2: LGHNA, YSLEER. The CDR3 length is 17 residues. CDR3 nucleotides: TGCGCCAGCAGCCCGCACCCCTCCGGGACTAGCAGGAATGAGCAGTTCTTC. Its protein product is CASSPHPSGTSRNEQFF.

This rearrangement joins TRBV19 to TRBJ2-5; 7 positions agree with TRBD1. Germline CDR1 LNHDA, CDR2 SQIVND (reference sequence). CDR3 size: 13 residues. With 5 bases clipped from V and 11 bases from J, the junction kept 11 bases outside the gene matches. The CDR3 DNA sequence: TGTGCCAGTAGTGCCGACAGGGATGGGCGGCAGTACTTC. Protein product: CASSADRDGRQYF.

This rearrangement joins TRBV7-2 to TRBJ2-7, with D perhaps matching TRBD2 (5 bases). Deletions cut 6 bases from V and 2 bases from J, with 14 bases between. This CDR3 is built from 14 residues. CDR1 and CDR2 (germline): SGHTA, FQGNSA. CDR3 in amino acids: CASSLRERTYEQYF. The CDR3 nucleotides read TGTGCCAGCAGTCTACGGGAACGAACCTACGAGCAGTACTTC.

The J gene is TRBJ2-7, the V gene TRBV7-2, with 11 positions matching TRBD2. This CDR3 contains 16 residues. Unmatched junction bases numbered 7, after V lost 5 bases and J lost 1 base. Germline assignment: CDR1 SGHTA and CDR2 FQGNSA. This CDR3 reads CASSVPSGRFSYEQYF. CDR3 DNA: TGTGCCAGCAGCGTACCTAGCGGGAGGTTTTCCTACGAGCAGTACTTC. The complete variable domain, with remaining parts taken from reference TRBV7-2 and TRBJ2-7, reads GAGVSQSPSNKVTEKGKDVELRCDPISGHTALYWYRQSLGQGLEFLIYFQGNSAPDKSGLPSDRFSAERTGGSVSTLTIQRTQQEDSAVYLCASSVPSGRFSYEQYFGPGTRLTVT.

The rearrangement uses TRBV5-1 and TRBJ1-1; D remains ambiguous. The CDR3 loop spans 15 amino acids. Trimming took 3 bases from V and 4 from J, leaving 16 bases between them. Germline V gene sequence: CDR1 SGHRS, CDR2 YFSETQ. The CDR3 is CASSWSGQGSTEAFF. As DNA, the CDR3 is TGCGCCAGCAGCTGGAGTGGGCAAGGGAGCACTGAAGCTTTCTTT. Full variable domain (outside the CDR3, taken from reference TRBV5-1 and TRBJ1-1): KAGVTQTPRYLIKTRGQQVTLSCSPISGHRSVSWYQQTPGQGLQFLFEYFSETQRNKGNFPGRFSGRQFSNSRSEMNVSTLELGDSALYLCASSWSGQGSTEAFFGQGTRLTVV.

The gene calls are TRBV28 and TRBJ2-3, with 10 bases fitting TRBD1. V was clipped by 4 bases and J by 3 bases; unmatched bases: 4. This CDR3 is built from 15 residues. Germline loops: CDR1 MDHEN, CDR2 SYDVKM. In DNA, the CDR3 is TGTGCCAGCAGTTCCCCGGGACAGGGGACAGATACGCAGTATTTT. This encodes CASSSPGQGTDTQYF.

This chain connects TRBV5-1 to TRBJ2-3; 10 bases agree with TRBD1. Looked up from germline, CDR1 is SGHRS and CDR2 is YFSETQ. V lost 6 bases, J lost 6 bases, and 4 bases stayed unmatched. This CDR3 is built from 13 residues. CDR3 in DNA: TGCGCCAGCACCAAGGGACAGGGGGATACGCAGTATTTT. This translates into CASTKGQGDTQYF. Supplemented by reference TRBV5-1 and TRBJ2-3, the full variable domain reads KAGVTQTPRYLIKTRGQQVTLSCSPISGHRSVSWYQQTPGQGLQFLFEYFSETQRNKGNFPGRFSGRQFSNSRSEMNVSTLELGDSALYLCASTKGQGDTQYFGPGTRLTVL.

The rearrangement uses TRBV27 and TRBJ2-3; 7 nucleotides agree with TRBD2. CDR1 and CDR2 from the germline V gene are MNHEY and SMNVEV (reference sequence). V was pared by 5 bases and J by 5 bases, with 16 bases of the junction left unmatched. The length of the CDR3 is 17 residues. The CDR3 protein is CASSPLRPGGGGDTQYF. The CDR3, as DNA: TGTGCCAGCAGTCCCCTCCGTCCGGGAGGAGGAGGAGATACGCAGTATTTT.

This rearrangement joins TRBV7-8 to TRBJ1-2; D is uncertain. The V end lost 1 base, the J end lost 0 bases, and 6 bases lay between the germline ends. Germline-derived CDR1 and CDR2 are SGHVS and FQNEAQ. The CDR3 sequence is 14 residues long. CDR3 loop: CASSLDSSNYGYTF. CDR3 DNA sequence: TGTGCCAGCAGCTTAGACAGTTCTAACTATGGCTACACCTTC.

This rearrangement joins TRBV2 to TRBJ2-7; tentative D call: TRBD2 (6 bases). V was pared by 7 bases and J by 3 bases, with 19 bases between. Germline V lookup: CDR1 SNHLY, CDR2 FYNNEI. This CDR3 has 15 residues. The CDR3 sequence: CASKGGAGFGYEQYF. CDR3 nucleotide sequence: TGTGCCAGCAAAGGTGGGGCGGGGTTTGGCTACGAGCAGTACTTC.

With respect to this clone: The sample carries other DNA sequences with the same CDR3. This chain uses TRBV5-1 with TRBJ2-3; D gene unclear. Trimming stripped 0 bases from V and 4 bases from J, with 3 bases between. Germline values: CDR1 SGHRS, CDR2 YFSETQ. The CDR3 has 12 residues. For the CDR3, the DNA is TGCGCCAGCAGCTTGGCCGCAGATACGCAGTATTTT. Its translation is CASSLAADTQYF.

V and J are TRBV7-9 and TRBJ1-2; D remains ambiguous. Germline CDR1 and CDR2: SEHNR and FQNEAQ (reference sequence). CDR3 length: 14 amino acids. Between the trimmed V and J ends, which lost 5 bases and 8 bases, there was a span of 18 bases. CDR3 region: CASSPLSEVSGYTF. The CDR3 bases are TGTGCCAGCAGCCCACTAAGTGAGGTCAGCGGCTACACCTTC.

This sequence joins TRBV28 and TRBJ1-6, with a possible D match to TRBD1 (6 bases). Trimming pared 2 bases from V and 10 bases from J, leaving 15 bases between. The CDR3 is 15 amino acids. The germline V gene has CDR1 MDHEN and CDR2 SYDVKM. This CDR3 reads CASSLIGQGYSPLHF. The CDR3 region has the DNA TGTGCCAGCAGTTTAATCGGGCAGGGGTACTCACCCCTCCACTTT.

The chain couples TRBV7-2 to TRBJ1-4; TRBD1 aligns across 9 bases. CDR3 length equals 15 residues. J gave up 4 bases and V 1 base, and 1 base lay outside the gene matches. CDR1 and CDR2 from the germline V gene are SGHTA and FQGNSA. The DNA of the CDR3 is TGTGCCAGCAGCTTAGGGGACAGGGATAATGAAAAACTGTTTTTT. This translates into CASSLGDRDNEKLFF.